Listed below are T cell receptor beta chains from one sample, sequenced in a study of CD8+ T cells in alopecia areata. TCRdb's table, derived via immunoSEQ multiplex PCR, lists solely in-frame clones and lacks some. The sample holds roughly 120,000 clones, roughly 69% seen once. What was sequenced was CD4+ T cells sorted from blood. Receptors originate from a human donor in good health. CDR3s include the opening cysteine and the closing phenylalanine or tryptophan. The order of the fields is clone size, D gene, J gene, V gene, CDR3 protein, CDR3 DNA. The D gene is left open where the match is weak. Clone size is given for some rows only: seen once, a few or many times, or a class if the clone is expanded.

clone size: .; D gene: .; J gene: TRBJ2-3; V gene: TRBV29-1; CDR3 protein: CSATGVSSTDTQYF; CDR3 DNA: TGCAGCGCGACAGGAGTCTCTTCCACAGATACGCAGTATTTT
clone size: .; D gene: .; J gene: TRBJ2-2; V gene: TRBV7-2; CDR3 protein: CASSLAQPNTGELFF; CDR3 DNA: TGTGCCAGCAGCTTAGCACAGCCGAACACCGGGGAGCTGTTTTTT
clone size: .; D gene: TRBD1; J gene: TRBJ1-1; V gene: TRBV27; CDR3 protein: CASSFRDRGSITEAFF; CDR3 DNA: TGTGCCAGCAGTTTCAGGGACAGGGGGTCAATCACTGAAGCTTTCTTT
clone size: .; D gene: TRBD1; J gene: TRBJ1-3; V gene: TRBV11-1; CDR3 protein: CASSNRQGGSGNTIYF; CDR3 DNA: TGTGCCAGCAGCAACCGACAGGGAGGATCTGGAAACACCATATATTTT
clone size: .; D gene: TRBD1; J gene: TRBJ1-2; V gene: TRBV30; CDR3 protein: CAWSPTGLANYGYTF; CDR3 DNA: TGTGCCTGGAGTCCGACAGGGCTAGCTAACTATGGCTACACCTTC
clone size: .; D gene: .; J gene: TRBJ1-1; V gene: TRBV4-1; CDR3 protein: CASSLQGKNTEAFF; CDR3 DNA: TGCGCCAGCAGCCTGCAGGGAAAAAACACTGAAGCTTTCTTT
clone size: few; D gene: TRBD2; J gene: TRBJ2-1; V gene: TRBV29-1; CDR3 protein: CSARTSNNEQFF; CDR3 DNA: TGCAGCGCGAGGACTAGCAACAATGAGCAGTTCTTC
clone size: few; D gene: .; J gene: TRBJ2-2; V gene: TRBV5-1; CDR3 protein: CASSPQLDTGELFF; CDR3 DNA: TGCGCCAGCAGCCCACAACTTGACACCGGGGAGCTGTTTTTT
clone size: few; D gene: .; J gene: TRBJ2-2; V gene: TRBV7-9; CDR3 protein: CASTQRRGNANTGELFF; CDR3 DNA: TGTGCCAGCACCCAGCGTAGGGGCAACGCGAACACCGGGGAGCTGTTTTTT
clone size: .; D gene: .; J gene: TRBJ2-1; V gene: TRBV6-6; CDR3 protein: CASSFHSGEQFF; CDR3 DNA: TGTGCCAGCAGTTTCCATAGCGGTGAGCAGTTCTTC
clone size: .; D gene: .; J gene: TRBJ1-1; V gene: TRBV29-1; CDR3 protein: CSVEVSPGGTEAFF; CDR3 DNA: TGCAGCGTTGAAGTCTCTCCGGGCGGCACTGAAGCTTTCTTT
clone size: few; D gene: .; J gene: TRBJ1-1; V gene: TRBV18; CDR3 protein: CASSTGQNTEAFF; CDR3 DNA: TGTGCCAGCTCAACCGGACAGAACACTGAAGCTTTCTTT
clone size: .; D gene: .; J gene: TRBJ1-3; V gene: TRBV6-5; CDR3 protein: CASTRAGRSGNTIYF; CDR3 DNA: TGTGCCAGCACTCGGGCGGGCCGCTCTGGAAACACCATATATTTT
clone size: .; D gene: .; J gene: TRBJ1-6; V gene: TRBV27; CDR3 protein: CASRGGGGSPLHF; CDR3 DNA: TGTGCCAGCAGAGGGGGGGGCGGCTCACCCCTCCACTTT
clone size: few; D gene: .; J gene: TRBJ1-1; V gene: TRBV21-1; CDR3 protein: CASSKGIGGRHTEAFF; CDR3 DNA: TGTGCCAGCAGCAAAGGTATAGGGGGGCGGCACACTGAAGCTTTCTTT
clone size: few; D gene: .; J gene: TRBJ1-5; V gene: TRBV30; CDR3 protein: CAWSDREQPQHF; CDR3 DNA: TGTGCCTGGAGTGACAGGGAACAGCCCCAGCATTTT
clone size: few; D gene: TRBD2; J gene: TRBJ2-7; V gene: TRBV11-2; CDR3 protein: CASSLAVAGVHEQYF; CDR3 DNA: TGTGCCAGCAGCTTAGCGGTAGCGGGGGTCCACGAGCAGTACTTC
clone size: .; D gene: .; J gene: TRBJ2-7; V gene: TRBV5-4; CDR3 protein: CASSYGTEKTYEQYF; CDR3 DNA: TGTGCCAGCAGCTATGGGACCGAAAAGACCTACGAGCAGTACTTC
clone size: .; D gene: .; J gene: TRBJ2-7; V gene: TRBV7-8; CDR3 protein: CASSLEWGFEQYF; CDR3 DNA: TGTGCCAGCAGCTTAGAGTGGGGGTTCGAGCAGTACTTC
clone size: .; D gene: TRBD1; J gene: TRBJ2-1; V gene: TRBV19; CDR3 protein: CASTPTGDNEQFF; CDR3 DNA: TGTGCCAGTACCCCGACAGGGGACAATGAGCAGTTCTTC
clone size: .; D gene: .; J gene: TRBJ2-5; V gene: TRBV29-1; CDR3 protein: CSVEGTTETQYF; CDR3 DNA: TGCAGCGTTGAAGGGACAACAGAGACCCAGTACTTC
clone size: .; D gene: .; J gene: TRBJ1-5; V gene: TRBV29-1; CDR3 protein: CSVGAAPNQPQHF; CDR3 DNA: TGCAGCGTTGGGGCAGCTCCTAATCAGCCCCAGCATTTT
clone size: .; D gene: .; J gene: TRBJ1-1; V gene: TRBV29-1; CDR3 protein: CSPLKTEAFF; CDR3 DNA: TGCAGCCCCCTAAAGACTGAAGCTTTCTTT
clone size: few; D gene: .; J gene: TRBJ1-1; V gene: TRBV30; CDR3 protein: CAWSAGMDTEAFF; CDR3 DNA: TGTGCCTGGAGTGCAGGGATGGACACTGAAGCTTTCTTT
clone size: .; D gene: TRBD2; J gene: TRBJ2-2; V gene: TRBV30; CDR3 protein: CAWSASGGEKWNTGELFF; CDR3 DNA: TGTGCCTGGAGCGCTAGCGGGGGGGAGAAATGGAACACCGGGGAGCTGTTTTTT
clone size: .; D gene: .; J gene: TRBJ1-5; V gene: TRBV28; CDR3 protein: CATIRASRNQPQHF; CDR3 DNA: TGTGCCACTATCCGGGCATCGCGGAATCAGCCCCAGCATTTT
clone size: .; D gene: .; J gene: TRBJ1-5; V gene: TRBV7-9; CDR3 protein: CASSFEGGNQPQHF; CDR3 DNA: TGTGCCAGCAGCTTCGAGGGGGGCAATCAGCCCCAGCATTTT
clone size: .; D gene: TRBD2; J gene: TRBJ2-1; V gene: TRBV6-1; CDR3 protein: CASGTSGGYEQFF; CDR3 DNA: TGTGCCAGCGGGACTAGCGGGGGCTATGAGCAGTTCTTC
clone size: .; D gene: .; J gene: TRBJ1-3; V gene: TRBV29-1; CDR3 protein: CSVGRGDTIYF; CDR3 DNA: TGCAGCGTTGGGAGGGGCGACACCATATATTTT
clone size: few; D gene: .; J gene: TRBJ2-5; V gene: TRBV7-8; CDR3 protein: CASSNPGDTGRTQYF; CDR3 DNA: TGTGCCAGCAGCAACCCAGGGGACACTGGACGGACCCAGTACTTC
clone size: once; D gene: .; J gene: TRBJ2-3; V gene: TRBV6-6; CDR3 protein: CASSYVGAGTDTQYF; CDR3 DNA: TGTGCCAGCAGTTACGTGGGCGCGGGCACAGATACGCAGTATTTT
clone size: .; D gene: .; J gene: TRBJ2-3; V gene: TRBV5-1; CDR3 protein: CASSLEGSTDTQYF; CDR3 DNA: TGCGCCAGCAGCTTGGAGGGTAGCACGGATACGCAGTATTTT
clone size: .; D gene: TRBD1; J gene: TRBJ1-1; V gene: TRBV18; CDR3 protein: CASSPRGQGASTEAFF; CDR3 DNA: TGTGCCAGCTCACCACGCGGACAGGGGGCGAGCACTGAAGCTTTCTTT
clone size: .; D gene: .; J gene: TRBJ1-4; V gene: TRBV5-1; CDR3 protein: CASRDTGTTEKLFF; CDR3 DNA: TGCGCCAGCAGGGACACCGGGACAACCGAAAAACTGTTTTTT
clone size: few; D gene: .; J gene: TRBJ2-2; V gene: TRBV25-1; CDR3 protein: CASSQYGELFF; CDR3 DNA: TGTGCCAGCAGTCAGTACGGGGAGCTGTTTTTT
clone size: .; D gene: .; J gene: TRBJ2-3; V gene: TRBV29-1; CDR3 protein: CSVARETDTQYF; CDR3 DNA: TGCAGCGTTGCCAGGGAAACAGATACGCAGTATTTT
clone size: few; D gene: .; J gene: TRBJ1-2; V gene: TRBV5-6; CDR3 protein: CASSLWEAGYGYTF; CDR3 DNA: TGTGCCAGCAGCCTATGGGAGGCGGGCTATGGCTACACCTTC
clone size: .; D gene: .; J gene: TRBJ2-3; V gene: TRBV19; CDR3 protein: CASSPMGDPPTQYF; CDR3 DNA: TGTGCCAGTAGTCCTATGGGGGACCCCCCTACGCAGTATTTT
clone size: .; D gene: .; J gene: TRBJ1-1; V gene: TRBV29-1; CDR3 protein: CSVEALGGRTEAFF; CDR3 DNA: TGCAGCGTTGAAGCCTTAGGGGGGCGAACTGAAGCTTTCTTT
clone size: .; D gene: .; J gene: TRBJ2-2; V gene: TRBV30; CDR3 protein: CACRTVNTGELFF; CDR3 DNA: TGTGCCTGCCGGACAGTGAACACCGGGGAGCTGTTTTTT
clone size: once; D gene: TRBD1; J gene: TRBJ1-2; V gene: TRBV29-1; CDR3 protein: CSVEDPGQGRSGYTF; CDR3 DNA: TGCAGCGTTGAAGACCCGGGACAGGGGAGGAGTGGCTACACCTTC
clone size: .; D gene: .; J gene: TRBJ2-1; V gene: TRBV29-1; CDR3 protein: CSVEVYSYNEQFF; CDR3 DNA: TGCAGCGTTGAAGTGTATTCCTACAATGAGCAGTTCTTC
clone size: .; D gene: .; J gene: TRBJ1-4; V gene: TRBV25-1; CDR3 protein: CASSGIDIWEKLFF; CDR3 DNA: TGTGCCAGCAGTGGTATAGATATTTGGGAAAAACTGTTTTTT
clone size: .; D gene: TRBD1; J gene: TRBJ1-1; V gene: TRBV4-1; CDR3 protein: CASSPRDRGGTEAFF; CDR3 DNA: TGCGCCAGCAGCCCCCGGGACAGGGGCGGCACTGAAGCTTTCTTT
clone size: once; D gene: .; J gene: TRBJ2-1; V gene: TRBV30; CDR3 protein: CASLLAGGYNEQFF; CDR3 DNA: TGTGCCTCTCTTCTGGCGGGTGGCTACAATGAGCAGTTCTTC
clone size: few; D gene: TRBD2; J gene: TRBJ2-1; V gene: TRBV29-1; CDR3 protein: CSVDTLGSGGSNEQFF; CDR3 DNA: TGCAGCGTTGATACCCTTGGGAGCGGGGGGTCGAATGAGCAGTTCTTC
clone size: .; D gene: .; J gene: TRBJ1-2; V gene: TRBV7-9; CDR3 protein: CASSSHTGSYGYTF; CDR3 DNA: TGTGCCAGCAGCTCCCACACCGGGAGCTATGGCTACACCTTC